The 19 T cell receptor beta chains listed next were all sequenced from one sample in a study of blood T cell repertoires in COVID-19. The assay was immunoSEQ multiplex PCR, and TCRdb's table has in-frame clones only and misses some. The table records 200,000 to 250,000 clones, roughly 85% of them present only once. The sequenced sample was PBMCs or T cells enriched from blood (not recorded which). All receptors derive from a middle-aged woman with acute COVID-19.

The chain uses TRBV27 and TRBJ1-2; D is possibly TRBD1 (6 bases). CDR3 size: 14 residues. Trimming stripped 3 bases from V and 6 bases from J, with 14 bases between. Germline V gives CDR1 MNHEY, CDR2 SMNVEV (reference sequence). CDR3 in amino acids: CASSFIRGKDGYTF. CDR3 coding DNA: TGTGCCAGCAGTTTTATCAGGGGCAAGGATGGCTACACCTTC.

The chain links TRBV21-1 to TRBJ1-6; TRBD1 reflects the table's D call only, with no check against the DNA. TRBV21-1 is tagged as a pseudogene. This CDR3 has 16 amino acids. This CDR3 is CASNRRGYLDGSPLHF. In DNA form, the CDR3 reads TGTGCCAGCAACCGCAGGGGTTATTTGGATGGATCACCCCTCCACTTT.

This clone was counted between two and nine times. This chain links TRBV9 with TRBJ1-1; D is unresolved. The length of the CDR3 is 14 residues. Trimming shortened V by 0 bases and J by 7 bases, and 13 bases separated the two germline ends. CDR1 and CDR2 (germline): SGDLS, YYNGEE. As DNA, the CDR3 is TGTGCCAGCAGCGTAGAAACCGAAACTATTGAAGCTTTCTTT. Its translation: CASSVETETIEAFF.

The rearrangement uses TRBV30 and TRBJ2-7; tentatively, D is TRBD1 (6 bases). CDR1 and CDR2 (germline): GTSNPN, SVGIG (reference sequence). The CDR3 extends over 14 amino acids. Trimming stripped 4 bases from V and 1 base from J, with 14 bases between. CDR3: CAWKPGAGSYEQYV. Here the CDR3 DNA reads TGTGCCTGGAAACCAGGGGCGGGTTCCTACGAGCAGTACGTC.

The gene calls are TRBV10-3 and TRBJ1-1, with D unclear. CDR1 and CDR2 (germline): ENHRY, SYGVKD. The length of the CDR3 is 12 residues. Trimming left V 4 bases short and J 4 bases short, with 7 bases between. The CDR3 region has the DNA TGTGCCATCAGTGTCTCAGGCACTGAAGCTTTCTTT. Its translation is CAISVSGTEAFF.

The chain couples TRBV19 to TRBJ1-2, with 7 bases lining up with TRBD1. Germline V gene lookup returns CDR1 LNHDA and CDR2 SQIVND (reference sequence). This CDR3 has 17 amino acids. V lost 5 bases to trimming and J lost 0 bases; unmatched junction nucleotides: 12. CDR3 DNA sequence: TGTGCCAGTAGTGTTCTTGGGACAGAGGGTACTAACTATGGCTACACCTTC. It specifies CASSVLGTEGTNYGYTF.

This clone was detected only once. The chain carries TRBV13 and TRBJ1-1, with unresolved D. Trimming pared 1 base from V and 2 bases from J, leaving 11 bases between. Germline loops: CDR1 PRHDT, CDR2 FYEKMQ (reference sequence). The CDR3 is 15 residues long. CDR3 coding DNA: TGTGCCAGCAGCTTAGTATACGGTCTTAACACTGAAGCTTTCTTT. It yields the protein CASSLVYGLNTEAFF.

V gene TRBV6-1 combines with J gene TRBJ2-5, with D maybe TRBD2 (6 bases). Trimming pared 3 bases from V and 4 bases from J, leaving 18 bases between. This CDR3 is built from 16 residues. Germline-derived CDR1 and CDR2 are MNHNS and SASEGT. CDR3 amino acids: CASSEVAGIGGETQYF. The CDR3 region has the DNA TGTGCCAGCAGTGAGGTTGCGGGGATAGGAGGAGAGACCCAGTACTTC.

The rearrangement uses TRBV6-2 or TRBV6-3 and TRBJ1-1; no reliable D call. The ends were cut back, 2 bases at V and 5 bases at J, with 9 bases in the middle. CDR1 is MNHEY, CDR2 SVGEGT, per germline. The CDR3 extends over 13 amino acids. CDR3 bases: TGTGCCAGCAGTTACAGCCCGCTAACTGAAGCTTTCTTT. Its translation: CASSYSPLTEAFF.

The rearrangement uses TRBV11-2 and TRBJ1-3, with D tentatively TRBD1 (5 bases). The CDR3 runs 13 residues. V was cut by 2 bases and J by 4 bases, with 6 bases left in between. Germline-derived CDR1 and CDR2 are SGHAT and FQNNGV. CDR3 bases: TGTGCCAGCAGCTTACGGGGGGGAAACACCATATATTTT. Translating it yields CASSLRGGNTIYF.

This clone was picked up a small number of times. Within the sample, other DNA sequences also encode this same CDR3. The rearrangement links TRBV18 to TRBJ1-4; maybe TRBD1 (6 bases). The CDR3 covers 15 residues. Germline CDR1 and CDR2: KGHSH and LQKENI. Trimming left V 3 bases short and J 5 bases short, with 13 bases between. The CDR3 spells CASSPGQTSNEKLFF. The CDR3 region has the DNA TGTGCCAGCTCACCCGGACAGACCTCGAATGAAAAACTGTTTTTT. Complete variable domain (other parts from reference TRBV18 and TRBJ1-4): NAGVMQNPRHLVRRRGQEARLRCSPMKGHSHVYWYRQLPEEGLKFMVYLQKENIIDESGMPKERFSAEFPKEGPSILRIQQVVRGDSAAYFCASSPGQTSNEKLFFGSGTQLSVL.

The chain uses TRBV11-1 and TRBJ2-1; D call uncertain. This CDR3 is 15 amino acids long. V was pared by 1 base and J by 9 bases, with 16 bases between. Germline V gene sequence: CDR1 SGHAT, CDR2 FQDESV (reference sequence). CDR3 DNA: TGTGCCAGCAGCTTAGGCCTCGACTGGTTGGGTGAGCAGTTCTTC. It encodes CASSLGLDWLGEQFF.

The chain carries TRBV5-1 and TRBJ1-1, with 10 nucleotides matching TRBD1. CDR3 length: 14 residues. The germline V gene encodes CDR1 SGHRS and CDR2 YFSETQ. The junction had 6 bases not matched to a gene; V was cut back by 4 bases and J by 6 bases. CDR3: CASSRGDRGPEAFF. The CDR3 DNA is TGCGCCAGCAGCCGGGGGGACAGGGGCCCTGAAGCTTTCTTT.

The chain employs TRBV5-1 and TRBJ1-3; D gene unclear. This CDR3 is built from 14 residues. The V and J ends lost 0 bases and 4 bases respectively, with 8 bases between them. CDR1 and CDR2 (germline): SGHRS, YFSETQ. The CDR3: CASSLDQIGNTIYF. CDR3 in DNA: TGCGCCAGCAGCTTGGATCAGATCGGAAACACCATATATTTT. The variable domain in full, with the rest retrieved from reference TRBV5-1 and TRBJ1-3, is KAGVTQTPRYLIKTRGQQVTLSCSPISGHRSVSWYQQTPGQGLQFLFEYFSETQRNKGNFPGRFSGRQFSNSRSEMNVSTLELGDSALYLCASSLDQIGNTIYFGEGSWLTVV.

The rearrangement joins TRBV5-1 to TRBJ2-7; tentative D call: TRBD2 (5 bases). V was shortened by 0 bases and J by 6 bases, with 13 bases between the two germline ends. This CDR3 spans 14 amino acids. From germline, CDR1 is SGHRS and CDR2 YFSETQ. As DNA, the CDR3 is TGCGCCAGCAGCTTGGCCGGTTCGGGGTTCGAGCAGTACTTC. Translated, it gives CASSLAGSGFEQYF.

The rearrangement joins TRBV19 to TRBJ2-6; D is unclear. The germline V and J ends were trimmed by 9 bases and 1 base, with 7 bases remaining between them. The CDR3 covers 13 residues. The germline gives CDR1 LNHDA, CDR2 SQIVND (reference sequence). The CDR3 region is CASLLSGANVLTF. In nucleotides, the CDR3 is TGTGCCAGCCTACTTTCTGGGGCCAACGTCCTGACTTTC.

The chain joins TRBV6-2 or TRBV6-3 to TRBJ2-3; 10 nucleotides align to TRBD2. Trimming at V came to 0 bases and at J to 0 bases, leaving 6 bases not matched to a gene. In germline, CDR1 is MNHEY, CDR2 SVGEGT. The CDR3 covers 18 residues. CDR3 amino acids: CASSYSSGGTASTDTQYF. The CDR3, as DNA: TGTGCCAGCAGTTACTCTAGCGGGGGGACTGCTAGCACAGATACGCAGTATTTT.

The chain employs TRBV2 and TRBJ2-2; 7 positions match TRBD2. The CDR3 is made up of 15 amino acids. J gave up 1 base and V 6 bases, and 5 bases lay outside the gene matches. In germline, CDR1 is SNHLY, CDR2 FYNNEI. Written as DNA, the CDR3 is TGTGCCAGCAGAGCGACTAGCAGGAACACCGGGGAGCTGTTTTTT. It encodes CASRATSRNTGELFF.

The chain carries TRBV12-5 and TRBJ2-5; 9 positions match TRBD2. This CDR3 has 17 residues. J gave up 2 bases and V 6 bases, and 13 bases lay outside the gene matches. From germline, CDR1 is LGHNT and CDR2 FRNRAP. CDR3 sequence (DNA): TGTGCTAGTGGCCTTTTGGGGCGGGGGGGCCCTCAAGAGACCCAGTACTTC. Translated, it gives CASGLLGRGGPQETQYF. Complete variable domain (other parts from reference TRBV12-5 and TRBJ2-5): DARVTQTPRHKVTEMGQEVTMRCQPILGHNTVFWYRQTMMQGLELLAYFRNRAPLDDSGMPKDRFSAEMPDATLATLKIQPSEPRDSAVYFCASGLLGRGGPQETQYFGPGTRLLVL.